The 14 T cell receptor beta chains below were found in one sample sequenced in a study of T cells after yellow fever vaccination (dated by TCRdb to between 2017 and 2020). The treatment or condition label here, explained by the study, means: live attenuated yellow fever vaccine strain. Library method: 5' RACE. TCRdb names Illumina NovaSeq 6000 as the instrument used. Through fastp at Q25 and MiXCR, TCRdb rebuilt clones from the public reads, retaining in-frame beta chains. Each CDR3 protein appears once, grouped with its most common genes and DNA. This sample holds approximately 160,000 distinct CDR3 sequences; around 9.7% were observed only once. The ten top clones hold roughly a third of the sample. The material sequenced was CD8+ T cells sorted from PBMCs, taken 45 days after the yellow fever booster vaccination. Every receptor here comes from a man between 18 and 29 years old who received the YFV17D yellow fever vaccine.

The V and J genes are TRBV12-3 or TRBV12-4 and TRBJ1-5; D possibly corresponds to TRBD1 (5 bases). The CDR3 has 15 amino acids. Trimming shortened V by 5 bases and J by 7 bases, and 18 bases separated the two germline ends. The CDR3 DNA is TGTGCCAGCAGTACGGGACCCCGGAGGGGACAGCCCCAGCATTTT. Translation: CASSTGPRRGQPQHF.

This clonotype appeared many times. The chain has TRBV7-2 and TRBJ1-2; TRBD1 matches 8 bases. V shed 2 bases, J shed 2 bases, and the junction held 4 bases outside the gene matches. CDR3 length equals 15 residues. Germline-derived CDR1 and CDR2 are SGHTA and FQGNSA. Written as DNA, the CDR3 is TGTGCCAGCAGCTTACAGGGGGCCGGGAACTATGGCTACACCTTC. Translated, it gives CASSLQGAGNYGYTF.

The chain joins TRBV27 to TRBJ2-3, with 7 bases matching TRBD1. The CDR3 is made up of 14 amino acids. Looked up from germline, CDR1 is MNHEY and CDR2 is SMNVEV (reference sequence). V shed 8 bases, J shed 2 bases, and the junction held 7 bases outside the gene matches. CDR3 sequence: CASARQGTTDTQYF. In DNA, the CDR3 is TGTGCCAGCGCCAGACAGGGCACCACAGATACGCAGTATTTT.

This clonotype appeared a few times. J is TRBJ2-1 and V is TRBV3-1, with no clear D. Germline V gene sequence: CDR1 LGHDT, CDR2 YNNKEL (reference sequence). The CDR3 has 13 residues. V was cut by 3 bases and J by 7 bases, with 10 bases left in between. The CDR3 spells CASSHGHWNEQFF. CDR3 coding DNA: TGTGCCAGCAGCCACGGCCATTGGAATGAGCAGTTCTTC.

The J gene is TRBJ1-2, the V gene TRBV7-9; tentative D call: TRBD1 (5 bases). Germline CDR1 and CDR2: SEHNR and FQNEAQ (reference sequence). V lost 5 bases, J lost 5 bases, and 15 bases lay in between. This CDR3 has 14 amino acids. The DNA for the CDR3 is TGTGCCAGCAGCCCGATAGACAGCGATTATGGCTACACCTTC. As protein: CASSPIDSDYGYTF.

This clonotype has only a few counts. V is TRBV5-5 and J is TRBJ2-2; TRBD1 is a possible D gene (5 bases). The CDR3 contains 15 residues. Germline V gene sequence: CDR1 SGHKS, CDR2 YYEKEE (reference sequence). V lost 2 bases and J 0 bases, leaving 8 bases between the germline ends. CDR3 amino acids: CASSFSGPNTGELFF. The CDR3 DNA reads as TGTGCCAGCAGCTTCTCAGGGCCGAACACCGGGGAGCTGTTTTTT.

The rearrangement joins TRBV9 to TRBJ2-6, with D unclear. CDR3 length: 14 amino acids. Looked up from germline, CDR1 is SGDLS and CDR2 is YYNGEE. V was clipped by 4 bases and J by 1 base, with 6 bases between them. CDR3 in amino acids: CASSFRSGANVLTF. The DNA for the CDR3 is TGTGCCAGCAGCTTCCGTTCTGGGGCCAACGTCCTGACTTTC.

Many counts were recorded for this clonotype. The chain joins TRBV13 to TRBJ2-5; D is ambiguous. V was shortened by 5 bases and J by 5 bases, with 18 bases between the two germline ends. Germline assignment: CDR1 PRHDT and CDR2 FYEKMQ (reference sequence). The CDR3 totals 15 residues. This chain's CDR3 is CASSISRGRWETQYF. In DNA, the CDR3 is TGTGCCAGCAGCATCTCCCGAGGCAGGTGGGAGACCCAGTACTTC.

This clonotype showed up just a few times. The V call is TRBV4-2, the J call TRBJ2-4; the match to TRBD1 covers 7 bases. The V gene end was trimmed by 4 bases and the J gene end by 8 bases; junction bases not matched to a gene: 17. CDR1 and CDR2 (germline): LGHNA, YNFKEQ. The CDR3 consists of 17 residues. The chain's CDR3 is CASSPLGETGTQDIQYF. In DNA form, the CDR3 reads TGTGCCAGCAGCCCCCTCGGGGAGACAGGGACCCAGGACATTCAGTACTTC.

This clonotype turned up a few times. This CDR3 is CASSPGVTRGLSPLHF. Written as DNA, the CDR3 is TGTGCCAGCAGTCCCGGGGTGACTCGGGGTTTGTCACCCCTCCACTTT. The V gene is TRBV27, the J gene TRBJ1-6; D remains unclear. Trimming left V 5 bases short and J 10 bases short, with 21 bases between. The CDR3 has 16 residues. CDR1 and CDR2 (germline): MNHEY, SMNVEV (reference sequence).

This chain uses TRBV12-2 with TRBJ2-5; TRBD2 was called by the table and not checked on the DNA. TRBV12-2 is reported as a pseudogene. The CDR3 is made up of 16 amino acids. The CDR3: CASRLLAGGGLKTQYF. The CDR3 DNA reads TGTGCAAGTCGCTTACTAGCGGGGGGGGGCTTAAAGACCCAGTACTTC.

This clonotype was counted a few times. The chain has TRBV20-1 and TRBJ1-5, with 7 bases aligning to TRBD1. With 6 bases clipped from V and 4 bases from J, the junction kept 6 bases outside the gene matches. This CDR3 comprises 13 residues. Germline V gives CDR1 DFQATT, CDR2 SNEGSKA (reference sequence). Written as DNA, the CDR3 is TGCAGTGCGGCGGGACAGTTAAATCAGCCCCAGCATTTT. Translating gives CSAAGQLNQPQHF.

The chain joins TRBV7-2 to TRBJ1-1; possibly TRBD1 for D (6 bases). The germline V gene has CDR1 SGHTA and CDR2 FQGNSA. The V and J ends lost 3 bases and 0 bases respectively, with 17 bases between them. CDR3 length: 17 residues. The chain's CDR3 is CASSLVGTSIMNTEAFF. CDR3 in DNA: TGTGCCAGCAGCTTGGTTGGGACATCCATTATGAACACTGAAGCTTTCTTT. Full variable domain (outside the CDR3, taken from reference TRBV7-2 and TRBJ1-1): GAGVSQSPSNKVTEKGKDVELRCDPISGHTALYWYRQSLGQGLEFLIYFQGNSAPDKSGLPSDRFSAERTGGSVSTLTIQRTQQEDSAVYLCASSLVGTSIMNTEAFFGQGTRLTVV.

CDR3 bases: TGTGCCAGCAGTTCCTCGACAGTAACCGGGGGGATCAATCAGCCCCAGCATTTT. Translating gives CASSSSTVTGGINQPQHF. The V and J genes are TRBV6-6 and TRBJ1-5; TRBD1 might be the D (5 bases). This CDR3 has 18 amino acids. Trimming removed 4 bases from V and 3 bases from J, with 22 bases in between. The germline V gene encodes CDR1 MNHNY and CDR2 SVGAGI (reference sequence).